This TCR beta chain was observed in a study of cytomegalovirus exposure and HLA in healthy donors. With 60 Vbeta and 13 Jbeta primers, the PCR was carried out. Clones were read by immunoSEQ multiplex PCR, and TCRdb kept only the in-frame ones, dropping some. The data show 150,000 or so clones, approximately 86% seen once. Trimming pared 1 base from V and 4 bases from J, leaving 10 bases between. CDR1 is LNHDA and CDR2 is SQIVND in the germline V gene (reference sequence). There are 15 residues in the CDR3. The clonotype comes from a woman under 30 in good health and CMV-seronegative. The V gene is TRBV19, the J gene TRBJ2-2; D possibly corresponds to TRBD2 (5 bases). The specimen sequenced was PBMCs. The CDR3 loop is CASSIGQRSTGELFF. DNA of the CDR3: TGTGCCAGTAGTATAGGCCAGCGGTCCACCGGGGAGCTGTTTTTT.